This T cell receptor (beta chain) was sequenced during a study of cytomegalovirus exposure and HLA in healthy donors. Primers: 60 Vbeta forward and 13 Jbeta reverse. Profiled with immunoSEQ multiplex PCR; TCRdb holds only in-frame clones, not every one. The sample contains tens of thousands of clones, approximately 60% of which appear only once. Whole-study results and caveats: 150 or so TCR beta chains were listed as cytomegalovirus-associated.

Germline-derived CDR1 and CDR2 are LGHNA and YSLEER. After removal of 3 bases from V and 4 bases from J, the junction contained 0 bases not matched to a gene. The length of the CDR3 is 14 residues. Likely unrecorded immune exposures existed in these nominally healthy donors. Of note for this clone: Its antigen is not known.

This TCR was sampled from a boy between 5 and 17 years old in good health and CMV-seropositive. J is TRBJ1-5 and V is TRBV4-3, with TRBD1 matching over 10 bases. Material for sequencing was PBMCs. CDR3: CASSQDRGNQPQHF. Written as DNA, the CDR3 is TGCGCCAGCAGCCAGGACAGGGGGAATCAGCCCCAGCATTTT.